Listed below are T cell receptor beta chains from one sample, sequenced in a study of PD-L1 blockade in urothelial cancer. Some clones are missing from TCRdb's copy, which holds only in-frame ones; the method was immunoSEQ multiplex PCR. There are roughly 53,000 clones in the sample; roughly nine tenths occur only once, and 14% to 15% lies in the top ten. Material: PBMCs, obtained around atezolizumab (anti-PD-L1) treatment. Receptor source: a woman in her fifties or sixties with urothelial cancer. The CDR3 runs from the conserved cysteine through the conserved F or W. A D gene is named only where the DNA matches it firmly. Clone size is given for some rows only: seen once, a few or many times, or a class if the clone is expanded.

d_call	v_call	j_call	clone_size	cdr3_nt	cdr3_aa
-	TRBV19	TRBJ1-5	-	TGTGCCAGTTCGACTGCCCCCTCTCAGCCCCAGCATTTT	CASSTAPSQPQHF
-	TRBV5-6	TRBJ1-2	-	TGTGCCAGCAGCCTCATTCGGGGCAGGGGCGATAACTATGGCTACACCTTC	CASSLIRGRGDNYGYTF
TRBD1	TRBV28	TRBJ2-3	-	TGTGCCAGCAGTTTACCTCCAGGGGGCCGCACAGATACGCAGTATTTT	CASSLPPGGRTDTQYF
TRBD2	TRBV7-6	TRBJ2-1	-	TGTGCCAGCAGCCCGGGGACTAGCGGGGATAAAATCTATGAGCAGTTCTTC	CASSPGTSGDKIYEQFF
-	TRBV4-3	TRBJ1-4	-	TGCGCCAGCAGCCAGACAGCAACTAATGAAAAACTGTTTTTT	CASSQTATNEKLFF
-	TRBV5-1	TRBJ1-1	-	TGCGCCAGCAGCTTGGGGCCCTACAGGGATAGGACTGAAGCTTTCTTT	CASSLGPYRDRTEAFF
TRBD1	TRBV5-4	TRBJ1-1	once	TGTGCCAGCAGCCCTGTAAGGGGGCAGGGCCCTATGAACACTGAAGCTTTCTTT	CASSPVRGQGPMNTEAFF
-	TRBV7-8	TRBJ2-7	-	TGTGCCAGCAGCTTAGGTCGCCAGGGCTACGAGCAGTACTTC	CASSLGRQGYEQYF
TRBD2	TRBV10-2	TRBJ2-5	once	TGCGCCAGCAGTGCGAGCGGGAGGCCAGAGACCCAGTACTTC	CASSASGRPETQYF
TRBD2	TRBV19	TRBJ2-1	few	TGTGCCAGTAGTTCGAGCGGGAGAGGGGAGCAGTTCTTC	CASSSSGRGEQFF
-	TRBV7-2	TRBJ1-6	-	TGTGCCAGCAGCACCCGACAGATAAGCTCCTATAATTCACCCCTCCACTTT	CASSTRQISSYNSPLHF
-	TRBV7-2	TRBJ2-7	-	TGTGCCAGCAGCCTATCCGGGGGCTCCTACGAGCAGTACTTC	CASSLSGGSYEQYF
TRBD1	TRBV27	TRBJ1-2	-	TGTGCCAGCAGACAACAGGGGACGGGTGGCTACACCTTC	CASRQQGTGGYTF
-	TRBV5-3	TRBJ2-1	-	TGTGCCAGAAGCTTCCTGGGCGGGCCTAACTCCTACAATGAGCAGTTCTTC	CARSFLGGPNSYNEQFF
TRBD1	TRBV5-4	TRBJ1-2	-	TGTGCCAGCAGCTTGGGCGGGACAGGGAGCTATGGCTACACCTTC	CASSLGGTGSYGYTF
-	TRBV6-6	TRBJ1-2	-	TGTGCCAGCAGTCCCCCGACAGAGTCTAACTATGGCTACACCTTC	CASSPPTESNYGYTF
TRBD2	TRBV7-2	TRBJ2-1	-	TGTGCCAGCAGCTCGCTAGCGGGAGGCGGTGAGCAGTTCTTC	CASSSLAGGGEQFF
TRBD1	TRBV28	TRBJ2-7	-	TGTGCCAGCAGTTTATCTACCGGGACAGCCTCCTACGAGCAGTACTTC	CASSLSTGTASYEQYF
-	TRBV19	TRBJ2-7	-	TGTGCCAGTAGTATTACTGCCTCCTACGAGCAGTACTTC	CASSITASYEQYF
-	TRBV2	TRBJ2-1	-	TGTGCCAGCAGTGATGGCAGGGGGGATGAGCAGTTCTTC	CASSDGRGDEQFF
TRBD1	TRBV7-2	TRBJ1-5	-	TGTGCCAGCAGCTTAGGACAGGGGGCAGGTCAGCCCCAGCATTTT	CASSLGQGAGQPQHF
TRBD1	TRBV4-3	TRBJ2-3	-	TGCGCCAGCAGTCGTACAGGGGGAAGTGCAGATACGCAGTATTTT	CASSRTGGSADTQYF
TRBD1	TRBV9	TRBJ2-7	-	TGTGCCAGCAGCGTACGCGGGACAGGGTCCTACGAGCAGTACTTC	CASSVRGTGSYEQYF